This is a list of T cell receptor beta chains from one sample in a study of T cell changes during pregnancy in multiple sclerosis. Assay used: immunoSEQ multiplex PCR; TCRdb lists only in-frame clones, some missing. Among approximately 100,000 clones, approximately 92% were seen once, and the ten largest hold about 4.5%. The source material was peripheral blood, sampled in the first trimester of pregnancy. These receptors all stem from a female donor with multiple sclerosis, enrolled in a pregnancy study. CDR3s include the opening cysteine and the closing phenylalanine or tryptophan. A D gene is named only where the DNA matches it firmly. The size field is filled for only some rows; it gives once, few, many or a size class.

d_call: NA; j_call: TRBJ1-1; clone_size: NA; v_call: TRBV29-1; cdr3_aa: CSVDQGSGAEAFF; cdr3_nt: TGCAGCGTTGACCAGGGTTCGGGCGCTGAAGCTTTCTTT
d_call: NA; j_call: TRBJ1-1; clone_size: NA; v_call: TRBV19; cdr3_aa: CASSIAQQGEAFF; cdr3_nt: TGTGCCAGTAGTATAGCCCAGCAGGGTGAGGCTTTCTTT
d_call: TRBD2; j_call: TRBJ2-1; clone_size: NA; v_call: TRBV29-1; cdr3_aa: CSATGRVYNEQFF; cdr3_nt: TGCAGCGCAACTGGGAGGGTATACAATGAGCAGTTCTTC
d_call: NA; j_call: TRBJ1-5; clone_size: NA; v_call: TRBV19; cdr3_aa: CASSIGRIDNQPQHF; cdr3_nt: TGTGCCAGTAGTATTGGTCGTATAGACAATCAGCCCCAGCATTTT
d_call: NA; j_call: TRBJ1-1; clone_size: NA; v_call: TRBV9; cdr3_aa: CASSAAGTEAFF; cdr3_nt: TGTGCCAGCAGCGCCGCAGGGACTGAAGCTTTCTTT
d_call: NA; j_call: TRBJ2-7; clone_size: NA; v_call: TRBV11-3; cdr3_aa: CASSPLNRPYEQYF; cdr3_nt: TGTGCCAGCAGCCCCTTAAACAGGCCATACGAGCAGTACTTC
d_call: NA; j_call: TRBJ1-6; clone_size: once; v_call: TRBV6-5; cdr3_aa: CASEGTDNSPLHF; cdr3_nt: TGTGCCAGCGAGGGAACGGACAATTCACCCCTCCACTTT
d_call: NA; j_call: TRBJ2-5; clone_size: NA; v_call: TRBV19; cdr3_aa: CATLGGPGETQYF; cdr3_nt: TGTGCCACCCTAGGAGGCCCTGGGGAGACCCAGTACTTC
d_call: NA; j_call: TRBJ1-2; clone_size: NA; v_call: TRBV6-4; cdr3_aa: CASSDSWGAYGYTF; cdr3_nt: TGTGCCAGCAGTGACTCTTGGGGAGCCTATGGCTACACCTTC
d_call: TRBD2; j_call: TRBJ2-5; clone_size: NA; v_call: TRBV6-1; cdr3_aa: CASSVTSGGPTQETQYF; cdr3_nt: TGTGCCAGCAGTGTGACTAGCGGGGGGCCCACCCAAGAGACCCAGTACTTC
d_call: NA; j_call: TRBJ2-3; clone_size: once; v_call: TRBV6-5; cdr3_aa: CASSWGGQARRDTQYF; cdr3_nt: TGTGCCAGCAGTTGGGGGGGACAGGCCAGGAGAGATACGCAGTATTTT
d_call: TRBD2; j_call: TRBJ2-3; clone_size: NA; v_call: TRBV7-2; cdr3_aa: CASSLTSGRTDTQYF; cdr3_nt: TGTGCCAGCAGCTTAACTAGCGGTCGCACAGATACGCAGTATTTT
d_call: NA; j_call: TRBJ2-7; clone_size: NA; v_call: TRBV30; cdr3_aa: CAWSVTGGGSYEQYF; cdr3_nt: TGTGCCTGGAGTGTAACCGGGGGTGGCTCCTACGAGCAGTACTTC
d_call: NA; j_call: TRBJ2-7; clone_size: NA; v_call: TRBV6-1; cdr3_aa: CASSEIGGTTSEQYF; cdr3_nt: TGTGCCAGCAGTGAAATAGGAGGGACGACGTCCGAGCAGTACTTC
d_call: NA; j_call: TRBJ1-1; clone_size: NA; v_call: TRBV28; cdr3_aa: CASSLGGQGRLNTEAFF; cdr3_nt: TGTGCCAGCAGTTTGGGTGGGCAGGGGCGCTTGAACACTGAAGCTTTCTTT
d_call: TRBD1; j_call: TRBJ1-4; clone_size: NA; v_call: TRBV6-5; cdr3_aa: CASRAWTGNNEKLFF; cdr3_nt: TGTGCCAGCAGGGCCTGGACAGGGAATAATGAAAAACTGTTTTTT
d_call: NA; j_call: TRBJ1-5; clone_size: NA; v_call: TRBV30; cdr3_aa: CAWSTRDYSNQPQHF; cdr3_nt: TGTGCCTGGAGTACCAGGGATTATAGCAATCAGCCCCAGCATTTT
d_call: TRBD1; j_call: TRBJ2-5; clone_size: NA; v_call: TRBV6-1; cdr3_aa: CASSAWDRQETQYF; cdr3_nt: TGTGCCAGCAGCGCCTGGGACAGGCAAGAGACCCAGTACTTC
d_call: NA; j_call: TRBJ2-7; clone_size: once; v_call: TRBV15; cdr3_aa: CATSTNRFRYEQYF; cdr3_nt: TGTGCCACCAGCACCAACAGGTTCCGCTACGAGCAGTACTTC
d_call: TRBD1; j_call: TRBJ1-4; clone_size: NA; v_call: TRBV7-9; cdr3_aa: CASSYRGSNEKLFF; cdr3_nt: TGTGCCAGCAGCTACAGGGGATCTAATGAAAAACTGTTTTTT
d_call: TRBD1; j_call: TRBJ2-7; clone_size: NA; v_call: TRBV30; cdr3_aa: CAWSRGTGSWYEQYF; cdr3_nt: TGTGCCTGGAGTAGAGGGACAGGGTCATGGTACGAGCAGTACTTC
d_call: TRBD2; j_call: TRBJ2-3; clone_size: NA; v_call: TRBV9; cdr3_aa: CASSVDSGGNTQYF; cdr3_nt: TGTGCCAGCAGCGTTGATAGCGGGGGGAATACGCAGTATTTT
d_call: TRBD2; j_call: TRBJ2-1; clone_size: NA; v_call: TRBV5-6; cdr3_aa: CASSIGSGGAFF; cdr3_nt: TGTGCCAGCAGCATTGGGAGCGGGGGGGCGTTCTTC
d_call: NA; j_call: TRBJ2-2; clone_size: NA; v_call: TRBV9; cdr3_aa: CASSSLSTLTGELFF; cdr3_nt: TGTGCCAGCAGCTCTCTTTCGACTTTGACCGGGGAGCTGTTTTTT
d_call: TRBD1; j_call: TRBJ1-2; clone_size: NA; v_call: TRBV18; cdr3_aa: CASSPDGTGIGYTF; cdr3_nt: TGTGCCAGCTCACCCGACGGGACAGGGATCGGCTACACCTTC
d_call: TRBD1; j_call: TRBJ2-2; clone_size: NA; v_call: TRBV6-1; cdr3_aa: CASRGYRGQTGELFF; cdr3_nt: TGTGCCAGCAGAGGATACAGGGGGCAAACCGGGGAGCTGTTTTTT
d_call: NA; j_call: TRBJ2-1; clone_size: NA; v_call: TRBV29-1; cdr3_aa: CSVPDNPNYNEQFF; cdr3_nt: TGCAGCGTCCCAGACAATCCCAACTACAATGAGCAGTTCTTC
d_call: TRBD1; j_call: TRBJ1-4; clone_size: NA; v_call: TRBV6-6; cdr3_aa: CASSYPTGTGSEKLFF; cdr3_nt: TGTGCCAGCAGCTACCCAACCGGGACAGGGTCTGAAAAACTGTTTTTT